The entry that follows covers one T cell receptor beta chain sequence. Germline assignment: CDR1 MDHEN and CDR2 SYDVKM. V was clipped by 10 bases and J by 5 bases, with 24 bases between them. This CDR3 region has 15 residues. Data came from immunoSEQ multiplex PCR; TCRdb stores just in-frame clones and leaves some out. In the table there are tens of thousands of clones, approximately 90% of which are singletons. The data stem from a study of OX40 agonist ivuxolimab in advanced cancers. J is TRBJ2-7 and V is TRBV28, with D tentatively TRBD1 (9 bases). This TCR was sampled from an adult with an advanced solid tumor such as melanoma, head and neck, liver or kidney cancer. The material sequenced was CD4+ or CD8+ T cells sorted from blood, taken in a trial of the OX40 agonist ivuxolimab. The CDR3 loop is CATSGGTGLIDEQYF. The CDR3 region has the DNA TGTGCCACCTCGGGGGGGACAGGGCTAATCGACGAGCAGTACTTC.